Below are 17 T cell receptor beta chains sequenced from a single sample in a study of regulatory T cells in long-lasting Graves disease. Noted time point: newly diagnosed GD, antithyroid drugs for less than 3 months. TCR sequences were obtained from RNA taken from PBMCs. iRepertoire HTBI primers and Arm-PCR of CDR3 regions built TCR beta libraries. Each CDR3 protein is one row after TCRdb ran MiXCR on the multiplex PCR reads. The sample holds hundreds of thousands of distinct CDR3 sequences, around 15% seen once. Sample: peripheral blood mononuclear cells (PBMCs), taken at new diagnosis, from a patient treated with antithyroid drugs. These receptors were taken from a female donor with Graves disease.

This clonotype was observed many times. The chain has TRBV9 and TRBJ2-2; 8 bases agree with TRBD2. J gave up 1 base and V 2 bases, and 4 bases lay outside the gene matches. The CDR3 has 16 amino acids. Germline lookup yields CDR1 SGDLS and CDR2 YYNGEE. DNA of the CDR3: TGTGCCAGCAGCGTCCAAGCGGGAGTGAACACCGGGGAGCTGTTTTTT. This translates into CASSVQAGVNTGELFF.

This clonotype was seen repeatedly, ten times or more. The rearrangement links TRBV6-2 or TRBV6-3 to TRBJ2-4; TRBD2 matches 13 bases. The length of the CDR3 is 16 residues. In germline, CDR1 is MNHEY, CDR2 SVGEGT. The V and J ends lost 2 bases and 3 bases, in that order; junction bases with no gene match: 1. CDR3: CASSYGTSGDKNIQYF. In nucleotides, the CDR3 is TGTGCCAGCAGTTACGGGACTAGCGGGGACAAAAACATTCAGTACTTC.

The chain employs TRBV12-3 or TRBV12-4 and TRBJ2-1; D not resolved. The CDR3 totals 17 residues. The V gene lost 6 bases and the J gene lost 6 bases, with 24 bases spanning the gap. In DNA form, the CDR3 reads TGTGCCAGCAGCTTTTCCTACCAGAGCGAGACTCTCAATGAGCAGTTCTTC. Translated: CASSFSYQSETLNEQFF.

This clonotype was detected ten times or more. This chain links TRBV7-9 with TRBJ2-1; TRBD2 agrees at 8 bases. Germline CDR1 and CDR2: SEHNR and FQNEAQ (reference sequence). The CDR3 has 17 amino acids. After removal of 5 bases from V and 4 bases from J, the junction contained 13 bases not matched to a gene. The CDR3 is CASSPSAKRGLYNEQFF. In DNA, the CDR3 is TGTGCCAGCAGCCCATCAGCCAAGCGGGGGCTATACAATGAGCAGTTCTTC.

At least ten counts were recorded for this clonotype. The chain has TRBV20-1 and TRBJ2-5, with D maybe TRBD2 (5 bases). There are 13 residues in the CDR3. V lost 0 bases to trimming and J lost 2 bases, with 7 bases between them. The germline CDR1 and CDR2 sequences are DFQATT and SNEGSKA (reference sequence). The DNA for the CDR3 is TGCAGTGCTAGAGAACGGGATCAAGAGACCCAGTACTTC. Translation: CSARERDQETQYF.

This clonotype came up many times. V usage is TRBV15 and J usage is TRBJ2-1; D is ambiguous. The CDR3 is 14 amino acids. Trimming left V 0 bases short and J 10 bases short, with 13 bases between. Germline V gene data show CDR1 as LNHNV and CDR2 as YYDKDF (reference sequence). As DNA, the CDR3 is TGTGCCACCAGCAGAGATCCGAAGAGTAGCGAGCAGTTCTTC. Amino acid sequence: CATSRDPKSSEQFF.

This clonotype has a count of ten or more. V gene TRBV6-5 combines with J gene TRBJ1-6; D is possibly TRBD1 (5 bases). Germline lookup yields CDR1 MNHEY and CDR2 SVGAGI. The CDR3 is made up of 16 amino acids. The V gene lost 0 bases and the J gene lost 9 bases, with 15 bases spanning the gap. CDR3 nucleotides: TGTGCCAGCAGTTACTCCTATGGGACTCTCTCTTCACCCCTCCACTTT. It is translated as CASSYSYGTLSSPLHF.

The chain uses TRBV19 and TRBJ2-1; TRBD1 agrees at 10 bases. Per germline, CDR1 LNHDA and CDR2 SQIVND (reference sequence). The CDR3 spans 15 residues. Losses at the gene ends were 3 bases for V and 6 bases for J; bases not matched to a gene: 5. The CDR3 DNA follows: TGTGCCAGTAGTATCTCGGGACAGGGGTTCAATGAGCAGTTCTTC. This translates into CASSISGQGFNEQFF.

As regards this clonotype: A much larger clone is a single base away; this may be a read error. The chain uses TRBV5-1 and TRBJ2-2, with unresolved D. The ends were cut back, 2 bases at V and 9 bases at J, with 17 bases in the middle. This CDR3 region has 15 residues. Germline values: CDR1 SGHRS, CDR2 YFSETQ. CDR3 coding DNA: TGCGCCAGCAGCTTTTCGGACCGGGTAACCCGGGAGCTGTTTTTT. This sequence encodes CASSFSDRVTRELFF.

This clonotype has at least ten counts. The chain is built from TRBV12-3 or TRBV12-4 and TRBJ1-4, with D maybe TRBD1 (5 bases). Trimming shortened V by 5 bases and J by 7 bases, and 8 bases separated the two germline ends. The CDR3 covers 12 residues. The CDR3 reads CASSITGEKLFF. The DNA for the CDR3 is TGTGCCAGCAGTATCACAGGTGAAAAACTGTTTTTT.

The sample holds many counts of this clonotype. CDR3 coding DNA: TGTGCCAGCAGTCGCGGACTAGCGGGACCCAGCGATGAGCAGTTCTTC. Its translation: CASSRGLAGPSDEQFF. The V and J genes are TRBV2 and TRBJ2-1, with 12 positions matching TRBD2. The germline CDR1 and CDR2 sequences are SNHLY and FYNNEI. The junction had 10 bases not matched to a gene; V was cut back by 5 bases and J by 8 bases. The CDR3 covers 16 residues. Full variable domain (rest looked up from reference TRBV2 and TRBJ2-1): EPEVTQTPSHQVTQMGQEVILRCVPISNHLYFYWYRQILGQKVEFLVSFYNNEISEKSEIFDDQFSVERPDGSNFTLKIRSTKLEDSAMYFCASSRGLAGPSDEQFFGPGTRLTVL.

On this clonotype: This CDR3 fails to terminate in the conserved phenylalanine or tryptophan, so it likely reflects a read error. The gene calls are TRBV7-9 and TRBJ1-2; D remains unclear. Germline-derived CDR1 and CDR2 are SEHNR and FQNEAQ (reference sequence). This CDR3 is 14 amino acids long. DNA of the CDR3: TGTGCCAGCACCTTAGCTGGGGTTAACTATGGCTACACCCTC. Protein: CASTLAGVNYGYTL.

This clonotype was seen ten or more times. V and J are TRBV7-9 and TRBJ2-7, with D perhaps TRBD1 (6 bases). The CDR3 covers 14 residues. The V end was cut by 0 bases, the J end by 3 bases, with 9 bases between. Germline-derived CDR1 and CDR2 are SEHNR and FQNEAQ (reference sequence). CDR3 in amino acids: CASSLARTDYEQYF. DNA of the CDR3: TGTGCCAGCAGCTTAGCGAGGACAGACTACGAGCAGTACTTC.

The chain employs TRBV6-2 or TRBV6-3 and TRBJ2-4, with D possibly being TRBD2 (5 bases). Trimming shortened V by 4 bases and J by 5 bases, and 9 bases separated the two germline ends. Germline V gene sequence: CDR1 MNHEY, CDR2 SVGEGT. CDR3 size: 13 residues. CDR3 sequence (DNA): TGTGCCAGCAGTTGGGCCGGGGAAAACATTCAGTACTTC. Translated: CASSWAGENIQYF.

This CDR3 reads CASSLRGTGDTIYF. The CDR3 DNA reads TGTGCCAGCAGCCTTCGAGGGACAGGAGACACCATATATTTT. V gene TRBV3-1 combines with J gene TRBJ1-3; TRBD1 aligns across 8 bases. The germline V gene encodes CDR1 LGHDT and CDR2 YNNKEL (reference sequence). Trimming at V came to 4 bases and at J to 8 bases, leaving 7 bases not matched to a gene. This CDR3 contains 14 residues.

This chain uses TRBV5-5 with TRBJ2-3, with D possibly being TRBD2 (6 bases). The CDR3 covers 15 residues. The germline V gene has CDR1 SGHKS and CDR2 YYEKEE (reference sequence). V was clipped by 0 bases and J by 1 base, with 9 bases between them. CDR3 in amino acids: CASSLVPGGTDTQYF. CDR3 bases: TGTGCCAGCAGCTTGGTGCCGGGGGGCACAGATACGCAGTATTTT. Drawing the rest from reference TRBV5-5 and TRBJ2-3, the complete variable domain is DAGVTQSPTHLIKTRGQQVTLRCSPISGHKSVSWYQQVLGQGPQFIFQYYEKEERGRGNFPDRFSARQFPNYSSELNVNALLLGDSALYLCASSLVPGGTDTQYFGPGTRLTVL.

The sample holds many counts of this clonotype. The chain carries TRBV29-1 and TRBJ2-1; D unresolved. CDR1 is SQVTM and CDR2 is ANQGSEA in the germline V gene. There are 13 residues in the CDR3. V lost 5 bases, J lost 10 bases, and 18 bases lay in between. The CDR3 DNA reads as TGCAGCGTTTTCCACGCGCTCGGCGGCGAGCAGTTCTTC. It encodes CSVFHALGGEQFF.